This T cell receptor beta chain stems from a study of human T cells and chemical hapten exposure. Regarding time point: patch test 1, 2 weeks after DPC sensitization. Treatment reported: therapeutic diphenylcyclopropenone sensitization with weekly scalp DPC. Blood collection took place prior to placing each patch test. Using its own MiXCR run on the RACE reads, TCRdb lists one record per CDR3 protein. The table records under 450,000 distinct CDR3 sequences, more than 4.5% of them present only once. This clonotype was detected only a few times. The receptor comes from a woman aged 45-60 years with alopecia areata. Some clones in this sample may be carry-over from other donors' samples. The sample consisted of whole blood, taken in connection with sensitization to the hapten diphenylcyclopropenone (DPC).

CDR3 nucleotides: TGTGCCAGCACCCCGGACCGTCCCTTAGCGGGAGAACCCTACGAGCAGTACTTC. It yields the protein CASTPDRPLAGEPYEQYF. The gene calls are TRBV6-2 or TRBV6-3 and TRBJ2-7; TRBD2 matches 9 bases. CDR3 size: 18 residues. Trimming took 7 bases from V and 2 from J; bases not matched to a gene: 18. Germline CDR1 and CDR2: MNHEY and SVGEGT.